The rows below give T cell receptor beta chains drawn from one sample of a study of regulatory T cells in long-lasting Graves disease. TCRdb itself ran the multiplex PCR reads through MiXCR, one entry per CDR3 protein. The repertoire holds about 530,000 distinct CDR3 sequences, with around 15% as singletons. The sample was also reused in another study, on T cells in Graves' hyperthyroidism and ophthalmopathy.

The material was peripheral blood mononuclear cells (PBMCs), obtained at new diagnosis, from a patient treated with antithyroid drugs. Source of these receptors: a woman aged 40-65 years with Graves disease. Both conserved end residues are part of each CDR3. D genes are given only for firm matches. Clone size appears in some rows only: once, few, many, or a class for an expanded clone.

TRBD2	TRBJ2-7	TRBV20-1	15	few	CSARVVAGAEYEQYF	TGCAGTGCTAGAGTAGTAGCGGGGGCCGAGTACGAGCAGTACTTC
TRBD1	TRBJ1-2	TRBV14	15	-	CASSHSDRGKHGYTF	TGTGCCAGCAGTCATTCGGACAGGGGCAAGCATGGCTACACCTTC
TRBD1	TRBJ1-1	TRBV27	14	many	CASGWTGVNTEAFF	TGTGCCAGCGGGTGGACAGGAGTGAACACTGAAGCTTTCTTT
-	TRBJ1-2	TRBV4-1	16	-	CASSQAPELPGGGYTF	TGCGCCAGCAGCCAAGCCCCCGAACTGCCCGGAGGTGGCTACACCTTC
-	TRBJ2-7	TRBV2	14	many	CASSGGNSGYEQYF	TGTGCCAGCAGTGGAGGAAACAGTGGCTACGAGCAGTACTTC
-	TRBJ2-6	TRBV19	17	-	CASRIGTLGTGANVLTF	TGTGCCAGTAGGATCGGGACATTGGGAACTGGGGCCAACGTCCTGACTTTC
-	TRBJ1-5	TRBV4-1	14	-	CASSRDGVGQPQHF	TGCGCCAGCAGCCGCGACGGGGTAGGGCAGCCCCAGCATTTT
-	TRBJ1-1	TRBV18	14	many	CASSHEEGSSEAFF	TGTGCCAGCTCACACGAGGAGGGGAGCTCTGAAGCTTTCTTT
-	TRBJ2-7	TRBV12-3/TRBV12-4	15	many	CASSRDRILSYEQYF	TGTGCCAGCAGTCGCGACAGGATCCTCTCCTACGAGCAGTACTTC
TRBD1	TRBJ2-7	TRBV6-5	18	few	CASSYNALGQGRIYEQYF	TGTGCCAGCAGTTACAACGCCTTGGGACAGGGGAGAATCTACGAGCAGTACTTC
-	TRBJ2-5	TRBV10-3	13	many	CAISPGTEETQYF	TGTGCCATCAGTCCCGGGACGGAAGAGACCCAGTACTTC